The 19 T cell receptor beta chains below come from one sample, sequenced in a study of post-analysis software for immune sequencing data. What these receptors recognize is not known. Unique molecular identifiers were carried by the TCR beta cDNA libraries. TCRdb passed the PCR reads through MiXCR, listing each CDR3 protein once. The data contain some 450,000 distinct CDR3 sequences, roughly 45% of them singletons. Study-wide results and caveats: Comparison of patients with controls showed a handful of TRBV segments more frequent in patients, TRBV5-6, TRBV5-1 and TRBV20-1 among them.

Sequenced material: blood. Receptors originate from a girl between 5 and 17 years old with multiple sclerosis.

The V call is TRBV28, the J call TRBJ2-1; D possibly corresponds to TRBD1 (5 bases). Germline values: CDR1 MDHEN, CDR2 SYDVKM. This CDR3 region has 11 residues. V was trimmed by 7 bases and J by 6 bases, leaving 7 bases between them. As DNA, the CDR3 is TGTGCCAGCACTCAGGGCAATGAGCAGTTCTTC. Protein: CASTQGNEQFF.

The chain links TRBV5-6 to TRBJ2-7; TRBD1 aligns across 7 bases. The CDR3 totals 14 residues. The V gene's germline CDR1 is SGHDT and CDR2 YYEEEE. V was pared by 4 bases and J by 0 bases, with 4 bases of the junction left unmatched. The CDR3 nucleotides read TGTGCCAGCAGCCTGACAGGGAACTCCTACGAGCAGTACTTC. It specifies CASSLTGNSYEQYF.

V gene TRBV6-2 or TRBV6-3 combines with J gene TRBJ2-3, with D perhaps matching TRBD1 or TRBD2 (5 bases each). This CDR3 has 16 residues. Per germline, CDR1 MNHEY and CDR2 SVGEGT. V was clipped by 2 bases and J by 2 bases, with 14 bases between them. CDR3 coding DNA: TGTGCCAGCAGTTACGAAATCGGGACCTTCACAGATACGCAGTATTTT. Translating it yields CASSYEIGTFTDTQYF.

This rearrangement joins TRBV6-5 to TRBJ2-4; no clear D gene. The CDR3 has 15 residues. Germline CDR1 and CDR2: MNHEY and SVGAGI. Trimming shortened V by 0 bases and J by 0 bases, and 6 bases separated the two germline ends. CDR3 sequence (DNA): TGTGCCAGCAGTTACTCTGTATTAGCCAAAAACATTCAGTACTTC. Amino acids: CASSYSVLAKNIQYF.

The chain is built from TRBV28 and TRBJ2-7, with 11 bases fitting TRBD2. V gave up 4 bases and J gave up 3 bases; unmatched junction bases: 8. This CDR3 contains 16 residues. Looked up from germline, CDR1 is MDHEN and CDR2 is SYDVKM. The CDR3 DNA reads TGTGCCAGCAGTTCTCCACTAGCGGGAGCCTTCTACGAGCAGTACTTC. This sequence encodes CASSSPLAGAFYEQYF.

In DNA, the CDR3 is TGTGCCAGCAGTTTCGTACAGTCCAGGGCCAACGTCCTGACTTTC. Translated: CASSFVQSRANVLTF. This rearrangement joins TRBV12-3 or TRBV12-4 to TRBJ2-6; no clear D. The V and J ends lost 3 bases and 5 bases respectively, with 11 bases between them. The CDR3 is 15 residues long.

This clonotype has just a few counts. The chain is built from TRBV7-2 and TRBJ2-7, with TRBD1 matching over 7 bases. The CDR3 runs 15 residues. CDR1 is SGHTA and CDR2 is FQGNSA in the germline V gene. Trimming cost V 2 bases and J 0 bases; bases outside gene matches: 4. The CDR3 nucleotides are TGTGCCAGCAGCTTAATACGGGACAGCTCCTACGAGCAGTACTTC. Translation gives CASSLIRDSSYEQYF.

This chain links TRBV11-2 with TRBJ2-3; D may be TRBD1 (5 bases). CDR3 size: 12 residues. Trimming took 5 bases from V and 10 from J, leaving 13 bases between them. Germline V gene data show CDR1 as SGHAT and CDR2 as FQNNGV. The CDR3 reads CASSQGSTAQYF. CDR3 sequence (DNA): TGTGCCAGCAGCCAGGGTAGTACGGCGCAGTATTTT.

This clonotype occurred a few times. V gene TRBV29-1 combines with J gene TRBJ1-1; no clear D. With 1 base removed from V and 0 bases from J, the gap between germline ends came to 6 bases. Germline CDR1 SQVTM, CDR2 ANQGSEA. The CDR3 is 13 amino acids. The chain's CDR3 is CSVEGVVNTEAFF. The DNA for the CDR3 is TGCAGCGTTGAAGGAGTAGTGAACACTGAAGCTTTCTTT.

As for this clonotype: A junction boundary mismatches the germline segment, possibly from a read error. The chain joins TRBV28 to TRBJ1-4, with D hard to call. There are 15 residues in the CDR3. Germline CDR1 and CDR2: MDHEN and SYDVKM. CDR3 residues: CASGFQRRRNEKLFF. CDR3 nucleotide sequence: TGTGCCAGCGGTTTCCAGCGCCGGCGTAATGAAAAACTGTTTTTT. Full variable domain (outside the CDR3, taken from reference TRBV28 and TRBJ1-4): DVKVTQSSRYLVKRTGEKVFLECVQDMDHENMFWYRQDPGLGLRLIYFSYDVKMKEKGDIPEGYSVSREKKERFSLILESASTNQTSMYLCASGFQRRRNEKLFFGSGTQLSVL.

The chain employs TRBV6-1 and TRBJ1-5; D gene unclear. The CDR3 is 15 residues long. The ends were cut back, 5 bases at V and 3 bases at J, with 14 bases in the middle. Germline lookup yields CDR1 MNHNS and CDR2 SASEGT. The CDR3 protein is CASSPELALNQPQHF. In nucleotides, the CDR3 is TGTGCCAGCAGTCCAGAGTTGGCCCTCAATCAGCCCCAGCATTTT.

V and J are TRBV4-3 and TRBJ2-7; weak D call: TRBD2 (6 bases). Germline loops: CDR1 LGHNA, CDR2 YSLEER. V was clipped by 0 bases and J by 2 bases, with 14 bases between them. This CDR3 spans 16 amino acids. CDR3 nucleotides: TGCGCCAGCAGCCAAGATATTGAGCGGGTAACCTACGAGCAGTACTTC. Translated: CASSQDIERVTYEQYF.

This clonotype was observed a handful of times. The CDR3 DNA reads TGTGCCAGCAGCCTGTCGGGTGGGACCGACCACGAGCAGTACTTC. Amino acids: CASSLSGGTDHEQYF. The J gene is TRBJ2-7, the V gene TRBV11-3; D is perhaps TRBD1 or TRBD2 (5 bases each). The CDR3 covers 15 residues. The V and J ends lost 5 bases and 5 bases respectively, with 19 bases between them. Germline lookup yields CDR1 SGHNT and CDR2 YENEEA.

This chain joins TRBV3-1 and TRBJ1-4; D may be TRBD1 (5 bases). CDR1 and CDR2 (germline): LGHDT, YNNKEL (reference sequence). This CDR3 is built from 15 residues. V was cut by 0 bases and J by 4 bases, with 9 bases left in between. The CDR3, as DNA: TGTGCCAGCAGCCAAGATGTGGGACGTAATGAAAAACTGTTTTTT. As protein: CASSQDVGRNEKLFF. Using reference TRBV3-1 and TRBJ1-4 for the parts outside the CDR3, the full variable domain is DTAVSQTPKYLVTQMGNDKSIKCEQNLGHDTMYWYKQDSKKFLKIMFSYNNKELIINETVPNRFSPKSPDKAHLNLHINSLELGDSAVYFCASSQDVGRNEKLFFGSGTQLSVL.

CDR3 residues: CSASVGRGGYTF. The CDR3, as DNA: TGCAGTGCTAGCGTAGGGAGGGGCGGCTACACCTTC. V and J are TRBV20-1 and TRBJ1-2; TRBD1 might be the D (5 bases). V gave up 3 bases and J gave up 8 bases, with 13 bases separating them. CDR1 and CDR2 from the germline V gene are DFQATT and SNEGSKA (reference sequence). This CDR3 region has 12 residues.

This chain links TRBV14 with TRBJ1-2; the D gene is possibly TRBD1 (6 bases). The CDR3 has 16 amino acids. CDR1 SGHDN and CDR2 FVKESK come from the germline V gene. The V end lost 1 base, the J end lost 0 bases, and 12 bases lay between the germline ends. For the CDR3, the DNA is TGTGCCAGCAGCCAAGGGGGCAGGGGAGCTAACTATGGCTACACCTTC. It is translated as CASSQGGRGANYGYTF. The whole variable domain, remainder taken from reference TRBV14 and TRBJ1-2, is EAGVTQFPSHSVIEKGQTVTLRCDPISGHDNLYWYRRVMGKEIKFLLHFVKESKQDESGMPNNRFLAERTGGTYSTLKVQPAELEDSGVYFCASSQGGRGANYGYTFGSGTRLTVV.

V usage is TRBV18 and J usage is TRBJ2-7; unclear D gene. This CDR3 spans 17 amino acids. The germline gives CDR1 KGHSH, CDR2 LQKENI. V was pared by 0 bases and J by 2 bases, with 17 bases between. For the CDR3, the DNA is TGTGCCAGCTCACCACCGGGCGGCACAGTTTTGGCCTACGAGCAGTACTTC. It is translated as CASSPPGGTVLAYEQYF.

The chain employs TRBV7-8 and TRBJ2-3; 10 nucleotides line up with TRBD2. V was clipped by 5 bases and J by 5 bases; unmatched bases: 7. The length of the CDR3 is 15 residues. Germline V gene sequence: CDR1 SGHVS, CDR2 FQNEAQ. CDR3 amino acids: CASSPGTSAGDTQYF. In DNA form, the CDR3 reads TGTGCCAGCAGCCCGGGGACTAGCGCTGGAGATACGCAGTATTTT.

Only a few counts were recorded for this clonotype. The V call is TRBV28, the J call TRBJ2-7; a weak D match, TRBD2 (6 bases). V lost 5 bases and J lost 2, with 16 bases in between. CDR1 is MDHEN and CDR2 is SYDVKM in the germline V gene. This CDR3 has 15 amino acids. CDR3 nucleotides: TGTGCCAGCAGTCCTGGCGGGGCATATCCCTACGAGCAGTACTTC. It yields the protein CASSPGGAYPYEQYF.